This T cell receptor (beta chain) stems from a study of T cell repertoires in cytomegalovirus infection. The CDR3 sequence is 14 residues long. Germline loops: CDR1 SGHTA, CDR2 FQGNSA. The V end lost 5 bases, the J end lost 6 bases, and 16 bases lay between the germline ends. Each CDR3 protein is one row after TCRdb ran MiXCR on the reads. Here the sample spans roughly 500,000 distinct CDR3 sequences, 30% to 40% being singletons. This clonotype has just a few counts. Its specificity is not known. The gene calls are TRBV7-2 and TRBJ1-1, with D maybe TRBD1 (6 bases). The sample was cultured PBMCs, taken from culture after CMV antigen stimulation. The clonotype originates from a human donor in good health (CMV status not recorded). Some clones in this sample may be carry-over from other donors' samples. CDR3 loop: CASSQSTGYAEAFF. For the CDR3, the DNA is TGTGCCAGCAGCCAATCTACAGGGTACGCTGAAGCTTTCTTT.